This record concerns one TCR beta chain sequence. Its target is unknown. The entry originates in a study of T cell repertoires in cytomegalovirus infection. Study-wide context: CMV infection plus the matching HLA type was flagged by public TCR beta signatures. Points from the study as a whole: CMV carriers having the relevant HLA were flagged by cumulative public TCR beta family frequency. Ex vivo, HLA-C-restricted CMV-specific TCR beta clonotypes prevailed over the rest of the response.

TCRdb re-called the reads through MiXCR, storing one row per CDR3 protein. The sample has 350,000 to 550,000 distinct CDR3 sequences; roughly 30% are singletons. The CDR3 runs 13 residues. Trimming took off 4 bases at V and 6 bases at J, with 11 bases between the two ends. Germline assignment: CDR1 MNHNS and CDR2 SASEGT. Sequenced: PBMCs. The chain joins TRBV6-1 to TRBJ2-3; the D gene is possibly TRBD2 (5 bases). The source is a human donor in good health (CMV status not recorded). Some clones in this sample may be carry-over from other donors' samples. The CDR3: CASSAGIGDTQYF. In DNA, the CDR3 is TGTGCCAGCAGTGCCGGGATAGGGGATACGCAGTATTTT.